The subject of this entry is one T cell receptor beta chain. Antigen: not known. Those with alopecia areata gave lesional scalp punch biopsies and peripheral blood. The authors sorted CD4+ and CD8+ T cells from PBMCs. In each case, RNA was isolated and then reverse transcribed into cDNA as the sequencing template. The method was immunoSEQ multiplex PCR; TCRdb's version includes in-frame clones alone and lacks a portion of them. The table records approximately 89,000 clones, roughly 51% of them present only once. This record belongs to a study of CD8+ T cells in alopecia areata. Study outcomes and limitations: Lesional tissue from the scalp (especially in alopecia totalis/universalis) showed higher clonality than normal scalp. The study also sequences resident alphabeta T cells of normal skin in scalp samples.

Germline V CDR1 and CDR2: SQVTM, ANQGSEA. The V segment lost 6 bases and the J segment 7 bases; nucleotides outside the gene matches: 6. This CDR3 has 14 residues. Sequencing used NKG2D-high CD8+ T cells sorted from blood. The sequence derives from a human donor with alopecia areata. The chain has TRBV29-1 and TRBJ2-1; TRBD2 aligns across 13 bases. CDR3 residues: CSVELAGGGNEQFF. CDR3 DNA: TGCAGCGTCGAACTAGCGGGAGGGGGTAATGAGCAGTTCTTC.